The rows below give T cell receptor beta chains drawn from one sample of a study of T cell clonotyping in hematopoietic cell transplantation. Sequenced by immunoSEQ multiplex PCR; TCRdb stores in-frame clones only, minus some. Here the sample spans roughly 80,000 clones, approximately 95% being singletons. The starting material was peripheral blood mononuclear cells, obtained before stem cell transplant. Every receptor here comes from a woman aged 45-65 years with acute myeloid leukemia. Some clones in this sample may be carry-over from other donors' samples. The conserved cysteine and the conserved F or W are not part of the CDR3 here. Each record gives: J gene, V gene, clone size, CDR3 protein. The size entry is marked missing in some rows and otherwise reads once, few, many or a size class.

J gene: TRBJ2-4
V gene: TRBV10-3
clone size: -
CDR3 protein: ATGGQGPNIQY

J gene: TRBJ1-4
V gene: TRBV27
clone size: -
CDR3 protein: ASRRGQSTNEKLF

J gene: TRBJ2-5
V gene: TRBV7-6
clone size: -
CDR3 protein: ASSLVIWLAGDGETQY

J gene: TRBJ1-5
V gene: TRBV5-4
clone size: -
CDR3 protein: ASSLSPEQPQH

J gene: TRBJ2-5
V gene: TRBV11-3
clone size: -
CDR3 protein: ASSSMGETQY

J gene: TRBJ1-5
V gene: TRBV28
clone size: -
CDR3 protein: ASSKGFNQPQH

J gene: TRBJ2-3
V gene: TRBV5-1
clone size: -
CDR3 protein: ASSLQSSDTQY

J gene: TRBJ1-3
V gene: TRBV9
clone size: -
CDR3 protein: ASSVAQIHSGNTIY

J gene: TRBJ1-4
V gene: TRBV5-1
clone size: -
CDR3 protein: ASSLDLARSEKLF

J gene: TRBJ2-1
V gene: TRBV6-5
clone size: -
CDR3 protein: ASRPSGSSLDEQF

J gene: TRBJ2-3
V gene: TRBV7-6
clone size: -
CDR3 protein: ASSWTTTDTQY

J gene: TRBJ2-3
V gene: TRBV6-4
clone size: -
CDR3 protein: ASSTKWTGKNTDTQY

J gene: TRBJ1-4
V gene: TRBV9
clone size: -
CDR3 protein: ASSAYGQGDEQLF

J gene: TRBJ2-7
V gene: TRBV7-8
clone size: -
CDR3 protein: ASSLVRLAGVYEQY

J gene: TRBJ1-2
V gene: TRBV7-9
clone size: -
CDR3 protein: ASSAGKTGEVDYGYT

J gene: TRBJ2-7
V gene: TRBV28
clone size: -
CDR3 protein: ASSSPGLAGAEQY

J gene: TRBJ1-2
V gene: TRBV6-5
clone size: -
CDR3 protein: ASKRVRGYGYT

J gene: TRBJ1-2
V gene: TRBV30
clone size: -
CDR3 protein: AWSGVGIGYGYT

J gene: TRBJ1-6
V gene: TRBV5-8
clone size: few
CDR3 protein: ASSFWGPPLH

J gene: TRBJ1-2
V gene: TRBV4-2
clone size: -
CDR3 protein: ASSQDPSSNYGYT

J gene: TRBJ1-5
V gene: TRBV29-1
clone size: -
CDR3 protein: SVGDRGGQPQH

J gene: TRBJ2-1
V gene: TRBV7-2
clone size: -
CDR3 protein: ASSLEGQGGGEQF

J gene: TRBJ2-7
V gene: TRBV6-1
clone size: few
CDR3 protein: ASRLQADSYEQY

J gene: TRBJ1-4
V gene: TRBV9
clone size: -
CDR3 protein: ASSRQGAIFATNEKLF